These 23 T cell receptor beta chains came from one sample sequenced in a study of OX40 agonist ivuxolimab in advanced cancers. Repertoires were generated with immunoSEQ multiplex PCR, while TCRdb's copy carries only in-frame clones and drops some. The sample holds tens of thousands of clones, 75% to 90% seen once. This specimen was CD4+ or CD8+ T cells sorted from blood, taken in a trial of the OX40 agonist ivuxolimab. The receptors come from an adult with an advanced solid tumor such as melanoma, head and neck, liver or kidney cancer.

This chain links TRBV7-2 with TRBJ2-5; D ambiguous. The CDR3 has 16 amino acids. The germline CDR1 and CDR2 sequences are SGHTA and FQGNSA. Trimming took 0 bases from V and 4 from J, leaving 15 bases between them. The CDR3 protein is CASSLAGSLGGETQYF. The CDR3 DNA reads as TGTGCCAGCAGCTTAGCAGGGTCCTTAGGTGGAGAGACCCAGTACTTC.

The chain is built from TRBV6-5 and TRBJ2-1, with D unclear. The germline V gene encodes CDR1 MNHEY and CDR2 SVGAGI. The CDR3 covers 14 residues. V lost 8 bases and J lost 0, with 11 bases in between. CDR3 sequence (DNA): TGTGCCAGCGGAAAGCAGAACTCCTACAATGAGCAGTTCTTC. Its protein product is CASGKQNSYNEQFF.

In this sample, this clone turned up many times. In the same sample, other DNA sequences code for this CDR3. The V call is TRBV4-2, the J call TRBJ1-2; D gene ambiguous. Germline CDR1 is LGHNA and CDR2 is YNFKEQ. The CDR3 spans 15 residues. V was cut by 0 bases and J by 4 bases, with 12 bases left in between. In DNA, the CDR3 is TGTGCCAGCAGCCAAGATCTGGAAGGGATCTATGGCTACACCTTC. Protein sequence: CASSQDLEGIYGYTF.

The rearrangement links TRBV6-1 to TRBJ2-7, with D perhaps TRBD1 (6 bases). There are 15 residues in the CDR3. The V end was cut by 2 bases, the J end by 2 bases, with 13 bases between. Germline CDR1 is MNHNS and CDR2 is SASEGT. The CDR3 nucleotides are TGTGCCAGCAGTGAATATCTAGGGACACCCTACGAGCAGTACTTC. Its translation: CASSEYLGTPYEQYF.

This rearrangement joins TRBV2 to TRBJ2-5; 14 bases agree with TRBD2. This CDR3 region has 15 residues. Per the germline V gene, CDR1 is SNHLY and CDR2 is FYNNEI. Germline trimming cut 6 bases from V and 14 bases from J; bases unmatched to any gene: 14. The chain's CDR3 is CASSAAGTSGSILYF. The CDR3 coding sequence is TGTGCCAGCAGCGCAGCCGGGACTAGCGGGAGTATCTTATACTTC.

With regard to this clone: This same CDR3 is encoded by further DNA sequences in the sample. The chain employs TRBV6-4 and TRBJ1-1; D is undetermined. CDR1 is MRHNA, CDR2 SNTAGT, per germline. CDR3 length: 13 amino acids. V was shortened by 0 bases and J by 1 base, with 3 bases between the two germline ends. The CDR3 DNA reads as TGTGCCAGCAGTGACTCCTCGAACACTGAAGCTTTCTTT. Encoded protein: CASSDSSNTEAFF.

The chain uses TRBV9 and TRBJ2-3, with D possibly matching TRBD2 (6 bases). Germline CDR1 and CDR2: SGDLS and YYNGEE. The V end lost 0 bases, the J end lost 2 bases, and 10 bases lay between the germline ends. The CDR3 length is 15 residues. CDR3: CASSVAGSYTDTQYF. The CDR3 bases are TGTGCCAGCAGCGTAGCCGGGAGCTACACAGATACGCAGTATTTT.

The chain carries TRBV18 and TRBJ1-1; 9 bases are a match to TRBD1. The CDR3 covers 15 residues. Germline assignment: CDR1 KGHSH and CDR2 LQKENI. With V trimmed by 4 bases and J by 1 base, 4 bases remained unmatched. CDR3 DNA: TGTGCCAGCTCACACCGGGACAGGGCGAACACTGAAGCTTTCTTT. It codes for CASSHRDRANTEAFF.

This chain connects TRBV11-3 to TRBJ2-7; D may be TRBD2 (5 bases). Per the germline V gene, CDR1 is SGHNT and CDR2 is YENEEA. This CDR3 has 17 amino acids. V was pared by 5 bases and J by 2 bases, with 22 bases between. The CDR3 spells CASSPNLAAGRPYEQYF. The CDR3, as DNA: TGTGCCAGCAGCCCAAACCTCGCCGCGGGCAGGCCCTACGAGCAGTACTTC. The whole variable domain, filled in from reference TRBV11-3 and TRBJ2-7, reads EAGVVQSPRYKIIEKKQPVAFWCNPISGHNTLYWYLQNLGQGPELLIRYENEEAVDDSQLPKDRFSAERLKGVDSTLKIQPAELGDSAVYLCASSPNLAAGRPYEQYFGPGTRLTVT.

The table lists this clone with a few counts. The V and J genes are TRBV2 and TRBJ1-2; D call uncertain. CDR1 is SNHLY, CDR2 FYNNEI, per germline. The CDR3 contains 13 residues. Trimming shortened V by 1 base and J by 4 bases, and 7 bases separated the two germline ends. The CDR3 protein is CASSEGSSYGYTF. The CDR3 region has the DNA TGTGCCAGCAGTGAAGGGTCCTCCTATGGCTACACCTTC.

V and J are TRBV18 and TRBJ2-1; D gene ambiguous. The V end lost 2 bases, the J end lost 0 bases, and 8 bases lay between the germline ends. CDR3 length equals 15 residues. Germline CDR1 reads KGHSH; CDR2 reads LQKENI. The CDR3 DNA reads as TGTGCCAGCTCACCAAGGCCGAGCTCCTACAATGAGCAGTTCTTC. Translation gives CASSPRPSSYNEQFF. Combining the CDR3 with reference TRBV18 and TRBJ2-1 gives the whole variable domain NAGVMQNPRHLVRRRGQEARLRCSPMKGHSHVYWYRQLPEEGLKFMVYLQKENIIDESGMPKERFSAEFPKEGPSILRIQQVVRGDSAAYFCASSPRPSSYNEQFFGPGTRLTVL.

The chain couples TRBV19 to TRBJ2-1, with D uncertain. V was shortened by 1 base and J by 2 bases, with 9 bases between the two germline ends. This CDR3 region has 15 residues. Germline CDR1 LNHDA, CDR2 SQIVND (reference sequence). Here the CDR3 reads CASSIGPAAYNEQFF. CDR3 in DNA: TGTGCCAGTAGTATAGGCCCCGCGGCCTACAATGAGCAGTTCTTC.

The chain joins TRBV18 to TRBJ2-7, with a tentative D call TRBD1 (5 bases). Germline assignment: CDR1 KGHSH and CDR2 LQKENI. The CDR3 covers 14 residues. V was clipped by 4 bases and J by 2 bases, with 12 bases between them. The CDR3 coding sequence is TGTGCCAGCTCACAAGGGGCAGGGCCCTACGAGCAGTACTTC. Translated, it gives CASSQGAGPYEQYF.

The rearrangement uses TRBV5-3 and TRBJ2-5; D is unclear. TRBV5-3 is an ORF; its function is uncertain. V was shortened by 4 bases and J by 2 bases, with 9 bases between the two germline ends. This CDR3 is built from 13 residues. The CDR3 DNA reads TGTGCCAGAAGCCCGGGCCAACAAGAGACCCAGTACTTC. Protein: CARSPGQQETQYF.

This clone showed up just once. No DNA is shown, since the ends of the CDR3 on it are uncertain; the CDR3 is the one TCRdb lists. The chain joins TRBV1 to TRBJ2-2. TRBV1 is recorded as a pseudogene. With termini counted, the CDR3 has 17 amino acids. CDR3 sequence: CTLGRPTVGVGTGELFF.

This clone was recorded only once. V and J are TRBV5-8 and TRBJ2-2, with D unclear. The V gene lost 4 bases and the J gene lost 2 bases, with 12 bases spanning the gap. The CDR3 has 15 residues. Germline V gives CDR1 SGHTS, CDR2 YDEGEE. The CDR3 nucleotides are TGTGCCAGCAGCCCGAGAGTGGTAAACACCGGGGAGCTGTTTTTT. It codes for CASSPRVVNTGELFF.

V usage is TRBV19 and J usage is TRBJ2-4, with 7 nucleotides matching TRBD1. Trimming at V came to 9 bases and at J to 0 bases, leaving 5 bases not matched to a gene. From germline, CDR1 is LNHDA and CDR2 SQIVND (reference sequence). The length of the CDR3 is 14 residues. The CDR3 sequence: CASGQVIAKNIQYF. CDR3 coding DNA: TGTGCCAGCGGACAGGTTATAGCCAAAAACATTCAGTACTTC.

The V gene is TRBV10-2, the J gene TRBJ2-1, with 8 nucleotides matching TRBD1. The CDR3 runs 13 residues. Germline V gene data show CDR1 as WSHSY and CDR2 as SAAADI. V lost 9 bases, J lost 5 bases, and 6 bases stayed unmatched. CDR3: CASREQGDNEQFF. As DNA, the CDR3 is TGCGCCAGTAGGGAACAGGGGGACAATGAGCAGTTCTTC.

CDR3 in DNA: TGTGCCTGGAGTGTAGGGTTGGCGGGAGGCGGACCAGATACGCAGTATTTT. Its protein product is CAWSVGLAGGGPDTQYF. The chain combines TRBV30 with TRBJ2-3; 8 positions match TRBD2. Per germline, CDR1 GTSNPN and CDR2 SVGIG (reference sequence). The CDR3 spans 17 residues. Unmatched junction bases numbered 12, after V lost 0 bases and J lost 4 bases.

The chain couples TRBV6-6 to TRBJ1-1; D is undetermined. With 7 bases removed from V and 2 bases from J, the gap between germline ends came to 8 bases. This CDR3 has 12 residues. The V gene's germline CDR1 is MNHNY and CDR2 SVGAGI (reference sequence). The CDR3 region is CASTMGNTEAFF. The CDR3, as DNA: TGTGCCAGCACCATGGGCAACACTGAAGCTTTCTTT.

The table lists this clone with a few counts. This sequence joins TRBV29-1 and TRBJ1-2; D not resolved. Trimming removed 6 bases at V and 7 bases at J, with 9 bases between. Germline loops: CDR1 SQVTM, CDR2 ANQGSEA. The CDR3 loop spans 10 amino acids. The CDR3 region has the DNA TGCAGCGTGGACGTGGGTGGCTACACCTTC. Translating gives CSVDVGGYTF.

For the CDR3, the DNA is TGTGCCAGCAGCCCCGGGACAGGGAGAAGAAATCAGCCCCAGCATTTT. Amino acids: CASSPGTGRRNQPQHF. The V call is TRBV2, the J call TRBJ1-5; 9 bases map to TRBD1. Germline V CDR1 and CDR2: SNHLY, FYNNEI. J lost 4 bases, V lost 6 bases, and 10 bases had no gene match. The CDR3 runs to 16 residues. Filled out from reference TRBV2 and TRBJ1-5, the complete variable domain reads EPEVTQTPSHQVTQMGQEVILRCVPISNHLYFYWYRQILGQKVEFLVSFYNNEISEKSEIFDDQFSVERPDGSNFTLKIRSTKLEDSAMYFCASSPGTGRRNQPQHFGDGTRLSIL.

This chain connects TRBV2 to TRBJ2-7; D remains ambiguous. This CDR3 has 13 amino acids. The V gene lost 6 bases and the J gene lost 4 bases, with 13 bases spanning the gap. Germline-derived CDR1 and CDR2 are SNHLY and FYNNEI. CDR3 nucleotide sequence: TGTGCCAGCAGCCCCTACAGCGTATACGAGCAGTACTTC. As protein: CASSPYSVYEQYF.